What follows describes a single T cell receptor beta chain. Within its sample, this clonotype is medium-sized (0.01 to 0.1%). Its antigen target is currently unknown. Base qualities are not provided; no much larger clone lies one nucleotide away. Receptor amplification or capture employed 5' RACE. Sequencing took place on a NextSeq 500. The TCR library protocol attached a unique molecular identifier to each TCR cDNA molecule to allow correction of PCR and sequencing errors. Concerning the study's data processing: TCR identification, UMI-based error correction and CDR3 extraction were all carried out with Decombinator tools. Expanded TCRs were defined as those above a frequency of 2 per 1,000, corresponding to the top 1% of the tumor frequency distribution. Expanded tumor TCRs statistically deemed absent (corrected P<0.05) from at least one tumor region were classed as regional, and all other expanded tumor TCRs were classed as ubiquitous. Each repertoire was subsampled 100 times to 5,000 TCRs, after which Renyi diversity was computed with the R vegan package. CDR3 similarity networks were built from amino acid triplet string-kernel similarity, connecting CDR3s with pairwise similarity above 0.82. Through fastp at Q25 and MiXCR, TCRdb rebuilt clones from the public reads, retaining in-frame beta chains. Every CDR3 protein is listed once, alongside the most common genes and DNA of its rows. TCRdb's processing, not the authors' own work, is the source of the V and J calls. Present in this sample are 2,700 or so distinct CDR3 sequences, about 11% of which were seen just once. The top ten clones comprise about 8% of the sample.

The CDR3 runs 16 amino acids, cysteine and phenylalanine included. The DNA shown is the 48-base CDR3, in frame from base 1. Trimming removed 6 bases from V and 2 bases from J; the gene matches leave 9 bases unexplained. The data were obtained in a study of spatial heterogeneity in lung cancer (dated by TCRdb to between 2018 and 2021). A note on the overall study: Beta-chain transcripts were consistently detected in greater numbers than alpha-chain transcripts, which likely reflected higher beta-chain transcript abundance. TCR transcript counts in tumor regions correlated strongly with a T cell transcriptional module score from matched bulk RNA-seq. In the raw uncorrected reads, each unique combination of TCR and UMI appeared on average more than ten times. The study quantitatively compared TCR alpha and beta repertoires across multiple tumor regions, matched nontumor lung and blood in non-small cell lung cancer. Nonsynonymous mutation counts, determined by whole-exome sequencing of tumor tissue, were related to features of the TCR repertoire. At surgery, both alpha and beta chains were TCR-sequenced in fewer than 250 tumor regions, fewer than 65 matched nontumor lung samples and 56 PBMC samples.

Broader findings and caveats from the paper: Estimated TCR-seq coverage of tumor T cells was only around 7% for alpha chains and 12% to 15% for beta chains. The tumor nonsynonymous mutation count correlated with the number of expanded alpha and beta TCRs within the tumor. Counts of ubiquitous and regional expanded TCRs were found to correlate with counts of ubiquitous and regional nonsynonymous mutations, respectively. Additional single-cell paired TCR alpha and beta sequencing was considered necessary to confirm, at a functional level, the hypothesis that regional TCRs recognize regional mutations.

The label giving this sample's time point can be read as: sample taken at primary tumor resection. Donors were some 67 patients with early-stage, untreated non-small cell lung cancer from the lung TRACERx cohort. TCR sequencing used whole RNA extracted from tumor and nontumor lung tissue, or from cryopreserved PBMC samples, without cell sorting. Only patients with enough RNA available from two or more tumor regions were chosen for TCR sequencing. Before being selected, tumor and adjacent nontumor lung specimens were reviewed by a lung pathologist. Here the sequenced sample was lung tumor tissue, taken at surgery. The source is a female donor with early-stage non-small cell lung cancer. Here the chain combines TRBV12-3 or TRBV12-4 and TRBJ2-3, with TRBD2 matching 9 junction bases. The nucleotides are TGTGCCAGCAGCCCTGGACTAGCGCAGGACACAGATACGCAGTATTTT. Translated, it reads CASSPGLAQDTDTQYF.